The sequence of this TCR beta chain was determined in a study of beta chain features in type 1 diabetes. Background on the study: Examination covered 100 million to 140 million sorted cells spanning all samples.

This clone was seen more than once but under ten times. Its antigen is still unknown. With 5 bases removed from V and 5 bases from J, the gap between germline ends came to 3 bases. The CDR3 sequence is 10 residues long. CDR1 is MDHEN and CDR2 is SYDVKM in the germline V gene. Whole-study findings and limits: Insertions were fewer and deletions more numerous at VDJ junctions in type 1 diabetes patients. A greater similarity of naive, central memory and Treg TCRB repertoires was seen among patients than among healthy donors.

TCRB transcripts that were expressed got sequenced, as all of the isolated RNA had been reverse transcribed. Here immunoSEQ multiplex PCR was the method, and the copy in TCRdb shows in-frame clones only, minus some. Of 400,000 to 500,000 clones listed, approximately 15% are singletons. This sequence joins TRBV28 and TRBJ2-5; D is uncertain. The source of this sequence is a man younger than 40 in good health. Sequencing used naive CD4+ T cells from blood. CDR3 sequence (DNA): TGTGCCAGCAGTGGTGAGACCCAGTACTTC. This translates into CASSGETQYF.